This T cell receptor (beta chain) was captured in a study of T cells in Graves' hyperthyroidism and ophthalmopathy (dated by TCRdb to about 2019). At the level of the whole study: TCR V-J signatures able to tell the groups apart were searched for in a discovery cohort of some 100 patients, of whom roughly 42 had Graves' ophthalmopathy and 55 to 65 had stable Graves' hyperthyroidism. Prospective prediction of ophthalmopathy was tested in an independent validation cohort of 18 to 20 hyperthyroidism patients and 17 patients who later progressed to ophthalmopathy. The study also compared thyroid tissue and blood T-cell repertoires from five or six Graves' hyperthyroidism patients. The paper describes TCR Vbeta CDR3 sequencing of roughly 130 peripheral blood samples, made up of roughly 45 ophthalmopathy patients, 70 to 75 hyperthyroidism patients and 17 progressor patients. After sampling, hyperthyroidism patients received methimazole starting at 30 mg daily, and ophthalmopathy patients received high-dose intravenous methylprednisolone. For training and testing, the 95 to 100 patients in the discovery cohort were randomly divided in a 7:3 ratio.

TCR beta CDR3 regions were amplified from RNA transcripts. For the first round of RT-PCR on the TCR CDR3, the HTBI primer set was used together with the Qiagen OneStep RT-PCR kit. Libraries were constructed in a second round of multiplex PCR, after which size selection and purification were carried out. Libraries were sequenced paired-end with 100 bp reads on an Illumina HiSeq2000. The study's own analysis went as follows. SOAPnuke was used to process the raw data, removing reads that contained adapters or uncalled bases, had a mean Phred below 15, or lacked an exact match to the constant primer or identifier. High-quality paired reads were merged with COPE v1.2.5, and unique nucleotide sequences were defined as clonotypes. MiTCR v1.1 was used to align the clonotypes against IMGT TRBV, TRBD and TRBJ reference segments. Only V-J combinations with frequency above 0.0001, covering roughly 99% of repertoires, were analysed. The TCS score was defined as the ratio of F50 (clonal expansion) to E x V (chaos), calculated using BLOSUM62-based TCRdist between CDR3 peptides within each V-J. Welch's t-statistics and random forest reduced fewer than 600 V-J features to under 15, which were used in a naive Bayes classifier (R e1071). The similarity between thyroid and blood repertoires was quantified using the Morisita-Horn index. TCRdb reworked the public reads: Q25 trimming with fastp, MiXCR clone assembly, productive beta chains retained. One record per CDR3 amino acid sequence lists the most common genes and DNA. TCRdb, rather than the study authors, made the V and J calls. This sample gives 500,000 to 600,000 distinct CDR3 sequences in total; approximately 48% of them show up just once. The leading ten clones occupy 44% of the sample.

Points on this clonotype: The target of this receptor is not known. Per-base quality was not reported, and no clone a single base away is much larger than it.

Summary of the overall study and its limitations: Sample size was not statistically predetermined, and blinding of investigators to group allocation was not performed. In cross-validation, a model built on a 13 V-J signature told ophthalmopathy apart from stable hyperthyroidism with approximately 91% sensitivity and around 83% specificity, and in testing the same model reached 80%/75%. Most expanded thyroid clonotypes (frequency above 0.001) were also detected in blood, suggesting blood repertoires may reflect thyroid immune responses. In validation, the model predicted progression to ophthalmopathy with approximately 70% sensitivity and over 72% specificity, a median of 6.5 months before onset.

Any patient with an uncontrolled infection, another autoimmune disease, pregnancy or lactation was excluded. Diagnoses were established on the basis of clinical symptoms, serum thyroxine and TRAb, thyroid ultrasound, and orbital computed tomography. Trizol reagent was used to extract total RNA, and RNA quality was then checked on an Agilent 2100 Bioanalyzer. Including the terminal cysteine and phenylalanine, the CDR3 comprises 12 residues. Only CDR3 DNA is held: 36 bases, read in frame from base 1. The germline V gene gives CDR1 as ENHRY and CDR2 as SYGVKD. Cut back by 6 bases and 1 base, the V and J ends lie 6 bases apart.

This clonotype was sampled from an adult woman with Graves' disease, either hyperthyroidism or ophthalmopathy (not recorded which). Sequenced: peripheral blood or thyroid tissue (not recorded which). The receptor chain draws on TRBV10-3 and TRBJ1-1, with the D gene uncertain. The CDR3 corresponds to CAISRRNTEAFF. The DNA is TGTGCCATCAGCCGGAGGAACACTGAAGCTTTCTTT.